The rows below give T cell receptor beta chains drawn from one sample of a study of T cell repertoires in cytomegalovirus infection. These receptors' antigens are unknown. TCRdb itself ran the reads through MiXCR, one entry per CDR3 protein. The data contain around 300,000 distinct CDR3 sequences, around 25% of them seen just once; the ten biggest clones take up roughly 14%. The specimen comprised cultured PBMCs, sampled from culture after CMV antigen stimulation. The receptor set was obtained from a human donor in good health (CMV status not recorded). Some clones in this sample may be carry-over from other donors' samples. The CDR3 runs from the conserved cysteine through the conserved F or W. A D gene is named only where the DNA matches it firmly. Not every row has a clone size; where given, it reads once, few, many or a size class.

j_call clone_size d_call v_call cdr3_aa cdr3_nt
TRBJ1-2 few NA TRBV20-1 CSANIVSRDGYTF TGCAGTGCCAATATAGTATCCAGAGATGGCTACACCTTC
TRBJ1-5 few NA TRBV19 CASSTGGSQPQHF TGTGCCAGTAGTACGGGGGGCAGTCAGCCCCAGCATTTT
TRBJ2-7 few NA TRBV5-5 CASSIQGVRYEQYF TGTGCCAGCAGCATACAGGGTGTTCGGTACGAGCAGTACTTC
TRBJ2-3 NA NA TRBV24-1 CATSDGAYTQYF TGTGCCACCAGTGATGGCGCTTATACGCAGTATTTT
TRBJ1-4 many NA TRBV7-2 CASSLEGTSRGEKLFF TGTGCCAGCAGCTTAGAGGGCACCTCTAGGGGTGAAAAACTGTTTTTT
TRBJ1-5 few NA TRBV7-8 CASSLDRGGQPQHF TGTGCCAGCAGCTTAGACCGGGGCGGACAGCCCCAGCATTTT
TRBJ2-2 NA NA TRBV19 CASSIHGAGELFF TGTGCCAGTAGTATTCATGGGGCCGGGGAGCTGTTTTTT
TRBJ2-1 NA NA TRBV11-2 CASSPRDRGDEQFF TGTGCCAGCAGCCCCCGCGACAGAGGGGATGAGCAGTTCTTC
TRBJ2-5 NA TRBD2 TRBV7-2 CASSLGTSGSRETQYF TGTGCCAGCAGCTTAGGGACTAGCGGGAGTCGGGAGACCCAGTACTTC
TRBJ2-1 NA NA TRBV3-1 CASSQGAGDYGDNEQFF TGTGCCAGCAGCCAAGGGGCAGGGGACTATGGGGACAATGAGCAGTTCTTC
TRBJ2-1 NA TRBD2 TRBV9 CASSGTSGRALGSNEQFF TGTGCCAGCAGCGGGACTAGCGGGAGGGCCCTCGGCAGCAATGAGCAGTTCTTC
TRBJ2-1 many NA TRBV7-8 CASSLGTSRGFEQFF TGTGCCAGCAGCTTAGGCACGTCCCGCGGGTTTGAACAGTTCTTC
TRBJ2-5 NA NA TRBV20-1 CSAQGLYQETQYF TGCAGTGCCCAGGGACTGTACCAAGAGACCCAGTACTTC
TRBJ2-2 few NA TRBV7-6 CASSLSYGTGELFF TGTGCCAGCAGCTTATCGTACGGCACCGGGGAGCTGTTTTTT
TRBJ1-1 NA TRBD1 TRBV27 CASSLSGTGEIEAFF TGTGCCAGCAGTTTATCAGGGACAGGGGAAATTGAAGCTTTCTTT
TRBJ1-2 few TRBD1 TRBV7-9 CASSWGQGGNYGYTF TGTGCCAGCAGCTGGGGACAGGGAGGAAACTATGGCTACACCTTC
TRBJ2-1 NA NA TRBV20-1 CSARDRGRPYNEQFF TGCAGTGCTAGAGATAGAGGGAGGCCCTACAATGAGCAGTTCTTC
TRBJ2-3 NA TRBD1 TRBV6-8 CASSPRNRGPPDTQYF TGTGCCAGCAGCCCCCGGAACAGGGGGCCTCCAGATACGCAGTATTTT
TRBJ2-2 many TRBD2 TRBV7-2 CASRGLAGTNTGELFF TGTGCCAGCAGAGGACTAGCGGGAACGAACACCGGGGAGCTGTTTTTT
TRBJ1-5 many NA TRBV7-2 CASSYKQGAGKPANQPQHF TGTGCCAGCAGCTACAAACAGGGTGCGGGGAAACCGGCAAATCAGCCCCAGCATTTT
TRBJ2-2 few NA TRBV11-2 CASSLVPGVSGELFF TGTGCCAGCAGCTTAGTTCCGGGAGTCTCGGGGGAGCTGTTTTTT
TRBJ2-1 NA NA TRBV11-2 CASSLGGAGRGTYNEQFF TGTGCCAGCAGCTTAGGGGGGGCCGGGAGAGGGACCTACAATGAGCAGTTCTTC
TRBJ2-2 NA TRBD2 TRBV19 CASLDSAGVPRGTGELFF TGTGCCAGTCTAGACAGCGCGGGAGTTCCTCGGGGGACCGGGGAGCTGTTTTTT
TRBJ2-3 NA TRBD1 TRBV6-5 CASPGTGDTDTQYF TGTGCCAGCCCCGGGACAGGGGACACAGATACGCAGTATTTT
TRBJ2-1 NA TRBD2 TRBV13 CASSPHGGTSGTGEQFF TGTGCCAGCAGCCCCCATGGGGGGACTAGCGGGACAGGTGAGCAGTTCTTC
TRBJ1-5 many NA TRBV6-1 CASSENTGDIFQPQHF TGTGCCAGCAGTGAAAATACGGGGGACATATTTCAGCCCCAGCATTTT
TRBJ2-1 many TRBD2 TRBV5-4 CASSLSLAGYNEQFF TGTGCCAGCAGCTTGTCACTAGCGGGTTACAATGAGCAGTTCTTC
TRBJ1-2 few NA TRBV7-4 CASSLLTNGYTF TGTGCCAGCAGCTTATTGACAAATGGCTACACCTTC
TRBJ2-2 few TRBD2 TRBV6-8 CASSYYPSGQVAGELFF TGTGCCAGCAGCTACTACCCTAGCGGGCAGGTAGCCGGGGAGCTGTTTTTT
TRBJ1-4 few NA TRBV6-6 CASSHPGATNEKLFF TGTGCCAGCAGTCATCCAGGGGCAACTAATGAAAAACTGTTTTTT
TRBJ2-2 few NA TRBV5-4 CASSPLATGELFF TGTGCCAGCAGCCCCCTCGCGACCGGGGAGCTGTTTTTT
TRBJ2-5 few NA TRBV6-1 CASSPTETQYF TGTGCCAGCAGTCCCACGGAGACCCAGTACTTC
TRBJ1-3 NA NA TRBV7-9 CASSFTGNSGNTIYF TGTGCCAGCAGCTTCACAGGGAACTCTGGAAACACCATATATTTT
TRBJ1-1 NA NA TRBV12-3/TRBV12-4 CASSLNGQTEAFF TGTGCCAGCAGTTTAAATGGTCAAACTGAAGCTTTCTTT
TRBJ1-6 NA TRBD1 TRBV4-1 CASSQDGTGGKSPLHF TGCGCCAGCAGCCAAGATGGGACAGGGGGCAAATCACCCCTCCACTTT
TRBJ2-1 few TRBD2 TRBV7-9 CASSLERGGSYNEQFF TGTGCCAGCAGCTTAGAACGGGGCGGGAGCTACAATGAGCAGTTCTTC
TRBJ1-2 few NA TRBV9 CASSTHDGPYGYTF TGTGCCAGCAGCACACACGACGGTCCCTATGGCTACACCTTC
TRBJ2-1 few TRBD2 TRBV7-2 CASRRHLAGERTYNEQFF TGTGCCAGCAGGCGACATCTAGCGGGAGAAAGGACCTACAATGAGCAGTTCTTC
TRBJ1-4 many TRBD1 TRBV7-2 CASSGGQSSNEKLFF TGTGCCAGCAGCGGGGGACAGAGTTCTAATGAAAAACTGTTTTTT
TRBJ2-5 NA NA TRBV10-3 CAIAKGIQETQYF TGTGCCATCGCAAAAGGAATCCAAGAGACCCAGTACTTC
TRBJ2-1 few NA TRBV7-2 CASSPGARPDNEQFF TGTGCCAGCAGCCCAGGAGCGAGACCCGACAATGAGCAGTTCTTC
TRBJ1-1 NA NA TRBV7-6 CASSLVTGPTEAFF TGTGCCAGCAGCTTGGTAACAGGGCCCACTGAAGCTTTCTTT
TRBJ1-2 NA NA TRBV5-6 CASSLFGVQSSYGYTF TGTGCCAGCAGCTTGTTCGGGGTTCAGTCGAGTTATGGCTACACCTTC
TRBJ1-6 NA NA TRBV19 CASTGDRSSYNSPLHF TGTGCCAGTACCGGTGACAGGAGCTCCTATAATTCACCCCTCCACTTT
TRBJ1-3 NA NA TRBV7-2 CDSSRDTSSGNTLYF TGTGACAGCAGCCGGGACACGAGCTCTGGAAACACCTTATATTTT
TRBJ1-2 many NA TRBV10-3 CAISESRSEVYGYTF TGTGCCATCAGTGAGTCAAGATCAGAGGTCTATGGCTACACCTTC
TRBJ2-2 NA NA TRBV20-1 CSANRDGPRAGELFF TGCAGTGCTAACCGGGACGGCCCTAGGGCCGGGGAGCTGTTTTTT
TRBJ1-2 once NA TRBV20-1 CSARGHGTNYGYTF TGCAGTGCTAGAGGCCACGGCACTAACTATGGCTACACCTTC
TRBJ2-7 NA TRBD2 TRBV19 CASRASGTYEQYF TGTGCCAGTCGAGCTAGCGGGACCTACGAGCAGTACTTC
TRBJ1-1 NA NA TRBV6-1 CASSYGGATYTEAFF TGTGCCAGCAGTTACGGAGGGGCTACTTACACTGAAGCTTTCTTT
TRBJ2-3 few NA TRBV12-3/TRBV12-4 CASSLLVGGFTDTQYF TGTGCCAGCAGCCTGCTTGTGGGTGGGTTTACAGATACGCAGTATTTT
TRBJ2-7 NA TRBD1 TRBV29-1 CSVGWDRGGYEQYF TGCAGCGTTGGATGGGACAGGGGTGGTTACGAGCAGTACTTC
TRBJ2-7 many NA TRBV7-2 CASSLRPDPGEQYF TGTGCCAGCAGCTTAAGGCCGGATCCCGGCGAGCAGTACTTC